These T cell receptor beta chains were read from a single sample in a study of radiotherapy plus CTLA-4 blockade in lung cancer. The protocol was immunoSEQ multiplex PCR, while the TCRdb copy is restricted to in-frame clones and leaves out a portion. The table includes 35,000 or so clones, 85% to 90% detected once. This material consisted of peripheral blood, taken from a patient treated with radiotherapy plus ipilimumab. All receptors come from a human donor with non-small cell lung cancer who had stable disease on radiotherapy plus ipilimumab. CDR3s include the opening cysteine and the closing phenylalanine or tryptophan. D genes are given only for firm matches. The size of a clone is reported for some rows only, either as once, few or many, or as a class for expanded clones.

CDR3: CASSLEFNSYEQYF; DNA: TGTGCCAGCAGCTTAGAATTCAACTCCTACGAGCAGTACTTC; J: TRBJ2-7; length: 14; V: TRBV11-2; size: .; D: .
CDR3: CASSLGGGEGYGYTF; DNA: TGTGCCAGCAGCTTGGGGGGCGGGGAGGGCTATGGCTACACCTTC; J: TRBJ1-2; length: 15; V: TRBV5-4; size: .; D: .
CDR3: CASSATGYSEQYF; DNA: TGTGCCAGCAGCGCGACAGGGTACAGCGAGCAGTACTTC; J: TRBJ2-7; length: 13; V: TRBV7-3; size: .; D: TRBD1
CDR3: CASSFPGQVYNEQFF; DNA: TGTGCCAGCAGCTTTCCGGGACAGGTCTACAATGAGCAGTTCTTC; J: TRBJ2-1; length: 15; V: TRBV13; size: .; D: TRBD1
CDR3: CASSFNGGSSYEQYF; DNA: TGTGCCAGCAGCTTCAACGGGGGGAGCTCCTACGAGCAGTACTTC; J: TRBJ2-7; length: 15; V: TRBV7-2; size: .; D: TRBD2
CDR3: CASSQDLGGTGGLETQYF; DNA: TGCGCCAGCAGCCAAGATCTCGGAGGGACAGGGGGCTTGGAGACCCAGTACTTC; J: TRBJ2-5; length: 18; V: TRBV4-3; size: .; D: TRBD1
CDR3: CASSVVGETQYF; DNA: TGTGCCAGCAGCGTAGTCGGAGAGACCCAGTACTTC; J: TRBJ2-5; length: 12; V: TRBV9; size: .; D: .
CDR3: CASSQGLAPQYF; DNA: TGCGCCAGCAGCCAAGGGCTAGCGCCGCAGTATTTT; J: TRBJ2-3; length: 12; V: TRBV4-1; size: few; D: .
CDR3: CASSRGVNTEAFF; DNA: TGTGCCAGCTCGCGGGGGGTGAACACTGAAGCTTTCTTT; J: TRBJ1-1; length: 13; V: TRBV2; size: .; D: .
CDR3: CASSLELRAPSNEQFF; DNA: TGTGCCAGCAGCTTAGAGTTGAGGGCCCCGTCCAATGAGCAGTTCTTC; J: TRBJ2-1; length: 16; V: TRBV11-2; size: .; D: .
CDR3: CASSLGTGRQPQHF; DNA: TGTGCCAGCAGCCTAGGGACAGGGAGACAGCCCCAGCATTTT; J: TRBJ1-5; length: 14; V: TRBV28; size: .; D: TRBD1
CDR3: CASPGTRASGGLGQYF; DNA: TGTGCCAGTCCCGGAACTCGTGCTAGCGGGGGCCTCGGGCAGTACTTC; J: TRBJ2-7; length: 16; V: TRBV5-3; size: .; D: TRBD2
CDR3: CAISRLQGAQDNEQFF; DNA: TGTGCCATCAGTCGGCTACAGGGGGCGCAGGACAATGAGCAGTTCTTC; J: TRBJ2-1; length: 16; V: TRBV10-3; size: .; D: TRBD1
CDR3: CASSFEGQGTEAFF; DNA: TGTGCCAGCAGCTTTGAGGGACAGGGAACTGAAGCTTTCTTT; J: TRBJ1-1; length: 14; V: TRBV7-6; size: .; D: TRBD1
CDR3: CASSPTLTKNTEAFF; DNA: TGTGCCAGCAGTCCCACCCTTACAAAGAACACTGAAGCTTTCTTT; J: TRBJ1-1; length: 15; V: TRBV27; size: .; D: .
CDR3: CASSLDTLTGELFF; DNA: TGTGCCAGCAGCTTGGATACGCTAACCGGGGAGCTGTTTTTT; J: TRBJ2-2; length: 14; V: TRBV5-6; size: .; D: .
CDR3: CASSVGEPGSYEQYF; DNA: TGTGCCAGCAGCGTAGGTGAACCAGGCTCCTACGAGCAGTACTTC; J: TRBJ2-7; length: 15; V: TRBV9; size: once; D: .
CDR3: CASSPTSAASGSGRNTQYF; DNA: TGTGCCAGCAGCCCAACCTCAGCGGCTAGCGGGAGTGGTCGGAATACGCAGTATTTT; J: TRBJ2-3; length: 19; V: TRBV11-2; size: once; D: TRBD2
CDR3: CASSVGSRGSYEQYF; DNA: TGTGCCAGCAGCGTAGGTAGCAGGGGTTCCTACGAGCAGTACTTC; J: TRBJ2-7; length: 15; V: TRBV9; size: once; D: .
CDR3: CASSPRGRGETQYF; DNA: TGTGCCAGTAGCCCTCGCGGGAGAGGAGAGACCCAGTACTTC; J: TRBJ2-5; length: 14; V: TRBV19; size: .; D: TRBD2
CDR3: CASSIRRGQSNQPQHF; DNA: TGTGCCAGTAGTATTAGGCGGGGACAGAGTAATCAGCCCCAGCATTTT; J: TRBJ1-5; length: 16; V: TRBV19; size: .; D: TRBD1
CDR3: CASSLASGRERGYTQYF; DNA: TGTGCCAGCAGCTTAGCATCAGGGCGGGAGCGGGGATATACGCAGTATTTT; J: TRBJ2-3; length: 17; V: TRBV7-6; size: once; D: TRBD2
CDR3: CASSQGTGIKETQYF; DNA: TGCGCCAGCAGCCAAGGAACAGGGATTAAAGAGACCCAGTACTTC; J: TRBJ2-5; length: 15; V: TRBV4-1; size: .; D: .
CDR3: CASRASGANEQYF; DNA: TGTGCCAGCAGGGCGTCGGGTGCGAACGAGCAGTACTTC; J: TRBJ2-7; length: 13; V: TRBV27; size: .; D: .
CDR3: CASSLPVSYEQYF; DNA: TGTGCCAGCAGCTTACCAGTCTCCTACGAGCAGTACTTC; J: TRBJ2-7; length: 13; V: TRBV7-9; size: .; D: .
CDR3: CASSLTGTGVGYTF; DNA: TGTGCCAGCAGTTTAACCGGGACAGGGGTTGGCTACACCTTC; J: TRBJ1-2; length: 14; V: TRBV27; size: .; D: TRBD1
CDR3: CASSQGQGGPYEQYF; DNA: TGTGCCAGCTCACAGGGACAGGGAGGCCCCTACGAGCAGTACTTC; J: TRBJ2-7; length: 15; V: TRBV18; size: .; D: TRBD1
CDR3: CASSQGVAGGRETQYF; DNA: TGCGCCAGCAGCCAAGGGGTAGCGGGAGGGCGAGAGACCCAGTACTTC; J: TRBJ2-5; length: 16; V: TRBV4-3; size: .; D: TRBD2
CDR3: CASSYSEGTGELFF; DNA: TGTGCCAGCAGTTACTCGGAGGGGACCGGGGAGCTGTTTTTT; J: TRBJ2-2; length: 14; V: TRBV6-5; size: .; D: .
CDR3: CSVEGVQTQYF; DNA: TGCAGCGTTGAAGGAGTGCAGACCCAGTACTTC; J: TRBJ2-5; length: 11; V: TRBV29-1; size: once; D: .
CDR3: CASSPKEGVSYEQYF; DNA: TGTGCCAGCAGCCCAAAGGAAGGAGTCTCCTACGAGCAGTACTTC; J: TRBJ2-7; length: 15; V: TRBV11-1; size: .; D: .
CDR3: CASRGQANTGELFF; DNA: TGTGCCAGCCGCGGACAGGCGAACACCGGGGAGCTGTTTTTT; J: TRBJ2-2; length: 14; V: TRBV28; size: .; D: TRBD1
CDR3: CASSSGTGAVTGELFF; DNA: TGTGCCAGCAGCTCCGGGACAGGGGCTGTCACCGGGGAGCTGTTTTTT; J: TRBJ2-2; length: 16; V: TRBV28; size: .; D: TRBD1
CDR3: CASSNTGSLRITDTQYF; DNA: TGTGCCAGTAGTAATACCGGGAGTCTTCGAATCACAGATACGCAGTATTTT; J: TRBJ2-3; length: 17; V: TRBV19; size: few; D: .
CDR3: CASSTSTGGPTGYTF; DNA: .; J: TRBJ1-2; length: 15; V: TRBV6-5; size: .; D: .
CDR3: CASSPEYSGANVLTF; DNA: TGCGCCAGCAGCCCGGAGTATTCGGGGGCCAACGTCCTGACTTTC; J: TRBJ2-6; length: 15; V: TRBV5-1; size: few; D: .
CDR3: CASSGSIRSRKIYGYTF; DNA: TGCGCCAGCAGTGGAAGTATAAGATCGCGAAAGATCTATGGCTACACCTTC; J: TRBJ1-2; length: 17; V: TRBV10-1; size: .; D: .
CDR3: CASSLGRLQFF; DNA: TGTGCCAGCAGCTTGGGCCGGTTGCAGTTCTTC; J: TRBJ2-1; length: 11; V: TRBV5-8; size: .; D: .
CDR3: CASRPILAGGPSTDTQYF; DNA: TGTGCCAGCAGGCCGATTCTAGCGGGAGGCCCTAGCACAGATACGCAGTATTTT; J: TRBJ2-3; length: 18; V: TRBV2; size: .; D: TRBD2
CDR3: CASSLSGSYNEQFF; DNA: TGTGCCAGCAGCTTAAGCGGGAGCTACAATGAGCAGTTCTTC; J: TRBJ2-1; length: 14; V: TRBV7-3; size: .; D: TRBD2
CDR3: CASSETSGRAGEQYF; DNA: TGTGCCAGCAGTGAAACTAGCGGGAGAGCGGGGGAGCAGTACTTC; J: TRBJ2-7; length: 15; V: TRBV6-1; size: .; D: TRBD2
CDR3: CASSPTRLAVIDTQYF; DNA: TGTGCCAGCAGCCCGACCCGACTAGCGGTCATAGATACGCAGTATTTT; J: TRBJ2-3; length: 16; V: TRBV9; size: .; D: TRBD2
CDR3: CSASGGNYGYTF; DNA: TGCAGCGCCTCGGGGGGGAACTATGGCTACACCTTC; J: TRBJ1-2; length: 12; V: TRBV29-1; size: .; D: .
CDR3: CASSFQTYQPQHF; DNA: TGTGCCAGTAGCTTTCAGACTTATCAGCCCCAGCATTTT; J: TRBJ1-5; length: 13; V: TRBV19; size: .; D: .
CDR3: CASRVGPSGANVLTF; DNA: TGCGCCAGCAGAGTGGGGCCCTCTGGGGCCAACGTCCTGACTTTC; J: TRBJ2-6; length: 15; V: TRBV5-1; size: .; D: .
CDR3: CASSLDLRTGNEQYF; DNA: TGTGCCAGCAGCTTAGACCTCCGGACAGGGAACGAGCAGTACTTC; J: TRBJ2-7; length: 15; V: TRBV11-2; size: .; D: TRBD1
CDR3: CASSLKQGEHEQYF; DNA: TGTGCCAGCAGTTTAAAACAGGGGGAGCACGAGCAGTACTTC; J: TRBJ2-7; length: 14; V: TRBV27; size: .; D: TRBD1
CDR3: CASGIAGEQFF; DNA: TGTGCCAGCGGAATAGCGGGTGAGCAGTTCTTC; J: TRBJ2-1; length: 11; V: TRBV5-5; size: .; D: TRBD2
CDR3: CASSLQTGLATDTQYF; DNA: TGTGCCAGCTCACTCCAAACGGGACTAGCAACAGATACGCAGTATTTT; J: TRBJ2-3; length: 16; V: TRBV18; size: .; D: TRBD2
CDR3: CASISQGALVYNEQFF; DNA: TGTGCCAGCATTTCACAGGGGGCGCTTGTCTACAATGAGCAGTTCTTC; J: TRBJ2-1; length: 16; V: TRBV2; size: .; D: TRBD1